This T cell receptor (beta chain) was identified during a study of blood T cell repertoires in COVID-19. The wider study: The United States, Italy and Spain supplied acute and convalescent COVID-19 samples. Sample material is recorded as cDNA or gDNA derived from T cells, B-cell-depleted T cells, or PBMCs.

Original handling: Researchers report that nucleated cell counts were estimated from reference gene primer amplification. Sequencing was performed with immunoSEQ multiplex PCR; in TCRdb, only in-frame clones are kept and a portion is missing. For V, J and clone size, that table is used; D and trimming come from the DNA. The table shows 50,000 to 60,000 clones, with almost 90% occurring only once. Trimming removed 4 bases from V and 6 bases from J; junction bases left unmatched: 3. Germline V gene sequence: CDR1 ENHRY, CDR2 SYGVKD. CDR3 length: 14 amino acids. This clone is a singleton in its sample. The V and J genes are TRBV10-3 and TRBJ2-1; the match to TRBD2 covers 10 bases. Sequenced material: peripheral blood. The TCR was taken from a man aged 60 to 69 with active COVID-19. CDR3: CAISGLAGSNEQFF. Written as DNA, the CDR3 is TGTGCCATCAGTGGACTAGCGGGCTCCAATGAGCAGTTCTTC.